This is a list of T cell receptor beta chains from one sample in a study of graft-versus-host responses after intestinal transplantation. Sequenced by immunoSEQ multiplex PCR; TCRdb stores in-frame clones only, minus some. The table records some 31,000 clones, 70% to 90% of them present only once. This sample comprised PBMCs, obtained about 430 days after intestinal transplantation. These receptors came from a human patient who received an intestinal transplant, so some T cells may come from the graft donor. Each CDR3 is given with its conserved first and last residue. Each record gives: J gene, V gene, D gene, CDR3 length, clone size, CDR3 protein, CDR3 DNA. A D gene is named only where the DNA matches it firmly. Size is omitted from some rows. Given values are once, few, many or a class for expanded clones.

TRBJ1-3 TRBV6-5 NA 13 NA CASSYSSGNTIYF TGTGCCAGCAGTTACAGCTCTGGAAACACCATATATTTT
TRBJ2-3 TRBV25-1 TRBD2 16 NA CASSGTSGGRSDTQYF TGTGCCAGCAGTGGAACTAGCGGGGGGAGGTCAGATACGCAGTATTTT
TRBJ1-4 TRBV4-2 NA 12 NA CASSLRNEKLFF TGTGCCAGCAGCCTCAGGAATGAAAAACTGTTTTTT
TRBJ2-7 TRBV18 NA 12 NA CASPTGLYEQYF TGTGCCAGCCCAACGGGCCTCTACGAGCAGTACTTC
TRBJ2-2 TRBV13 TRBD2 15 NA CASSQGLAYTGELFF TGTGCCAGCAGCCAGGGACTAGCATACACCGGGGAGCTGTTTTTT
TRBJ1-6 TRBV9 NA 15 NA CASSVGQGPNSPLHF TGTGCCAGCAGCGTAGGCCAGGGACCTAATTCACCCCTCCACTTT
TRBJ2-3 TRBV6-6 TRBD1 15 NA CASSFAGTGRDTQYF TGTGCCAGCAGTTTTGCCGGGACAGGGAGAGATACGCAGTATTTT
TRBJ2-3 TRBV7-9 NA 16 NA CASSGPLGRRTDTQYF TGTGCCAGCAGCGGCCCCCTTGGACGGAGGACAGATACGCAGTATTTT
TRBJ2-3 TRBV6-4 TRBD2 15 NA CASSVSAGGTDTQYF TGTGCCAGCAGCGTCTCAGCGGGAGGGACAGATACGCAGTATTTT
TRBJ2-1 TRBV5-1 TRBD2 15 once CASSLKSSGRFEQFF TGCGCCAGCAGCTTGAAGTCTAGCGGGAGATTTGAGCAGTTCTTC
TRBJ2-1 TRBV2 TRBD2 16 NA CASSGSSGLAGNEQFF TGTGCCAGCAGTGGAAGTTCGGGACTAGCAGGCAATGAGCAGTTCTTC
TRBJ2-7 TRBV5-5 TRBD2 18 NA CASSWKSGSPLGGGEQYF TGTGCCAGCAGCTGGAAGAGCGGGAGTCCTCTCGGTGGTGGCGAGCAGTACTTC
TRBJ1-6 TRBV6-6 TRBD1 13 NA CASRGGQLSPLHF TGTGCCAGCAGAGGGGGACAGCTTTCACCCCTCCACTTT
TRBJ2-5 TRBV19 TRBD1 14 NA CASSTTGTGETQYF TGTGCCAGTAGTACGACCGGGACAGGAGAGACCCAGTACTTC
TRBJ2-2 TRBV7-9 TRBD2 17 NA CASSLVTGRARAGELFF TGTGCCAGCAGCTTAGTAACCGGGAGGGCCCGGGCCGGGGAGCTGTTTTTT
TRBJ2-1 TRBV6-1 NA 15 NA CASSEIPGLSREQFF TGTGCCAGCAGTGAAATCCCCGGACTAAGTCGTGAGCAGTTCTTC
TRBJ2-7 TRBV13 NA 14 once CASSLGPATDEQYF TGTGCCAGCAGCTTGGGACCCGCGACAGACGAGCAGTACTTC
TRBJ1-6 TRBV7-9 TRBD1 14 NA CASRPGQGNSPLHF TGTGCCAGCAGGCCGGGACAGGGTAATTCACCCCTCCACTTT
TRBJ2-5 TRBV6-1 TRBD2 18 NA CASSEALSSGAGRETQYF TGTGCCAGCAGTGAAGCGCTCTCTAGCGGGGCCGGTCGAGAGACCCAGTACTTC
TRBJ2-3 TRBV7-9 TRBD2 14 NA CASTLAVSTDTQYF TGTGCCAGCACACTAGCGGTGAGCACAGATACGCAGTATTTT
TRBJ1-5 TRBV12-5 TRBD1 16 NA CASGLTWTGGEQPQHF TGTGCTAGTGGTTTGACTTGGACAGGGGGAGAGCAGCCCCAGCATTTT
TRBJ2-7 TRBV10-1 NA 13 NA CASSESGTIGQYF TGCGCCAGCAGTGAGTCAGGCACGATAGGGCAGTACTTC
TRBJ1-3 TRBV4-1 NA 16 NA CASSQEVSFSGNTIYF TGCGCCAGCAGCCAAGAAGTTTCCTTCTCTGGAAACACCATATATTTT
TRBJ2-7 TRBV19 NA 14 NA CASSIGTVNYEQYF TGTGCCAGTAGTATAGGGACAGTCAACTACGAGCAGTACTTC
TRBJ1-6 TRBV2 TRBD1 16 NA CASSDNRGPVYSPLHF TGTGCCAGCAGTGATAACAGGGGGCCCGTTTATTCACCCCTCCACTTT
TRBJ1-5 TRBV6-5 NA 15 NA CASSYPGGSNQPQHF TGTGCCAGCAGTTACCCGGGGGGGAGCAATCAGCCCCAGCATTTT
TRBJ2-3 TRBV28 TRBD1 17 NA CASSGNRGLLFTDTQYF TGTGCCAGCAGTGGGAACAGGGGGCTTCTCTTCACAGATACGCAGTATTTT
TRBJ2-3 TRBV6-6 NA 16 NA CASSYSGAFGTDTQYF TGTGCCAGCAGTTACTCAGGCGCCTTCGGCACAGATACGCAGTATTTT
TRBJ2-3 TRBV5-1 NA 16 NA CASSLADARNTDTQYF TGCGCCAGCAGCTTGGCCGATGCCAGAAACACAGATACGCAGTATTTT
TRBJ2-7 TRBV4-1 NA 15 NA CASSQDHGSGYEQYF TGCGCCAGCAGCCAAGATCACGGGAGCGGGTACGAGCAGTACTTC
TRBJ1-2 TRBV11-2 NA 15 NA CASSSRQATNYGYTF TGTGCCAGCAGCTCTCGACAGGCTACTAACTATGGCTACACCTTC
TRBJ2-3 TRBV4-1 TRBD2 17 NA CASSQRTLAGGSDTQYF TGCGCCAGCAGCCAAAGAACACTAGCGGGAGGATCAGATACGCAGTATTTT
TRBJ2-7 TRBV6-5 TRBD1 14 once CASSPGTGWDEQYF TGTGCCAGCAGCCCCGGGACAGGATGGGACGAGCAGTACTTC
TRBJ1-1 TRBV6-4 TRBD1 14 few CATRDSSMNTEAFF TGTGCCACCAGGGACAGTTCTATGAACACTGAAGCTTTCTTT
TRBJ2-4 TRBV5-1 NA 15 few CASSRGGVERNIQYF TGCGCCAGCAGCCGTGGAGGGGTGGAAAGAAACATTCAGTACTTC
TRBJ2-1 TRBV27 NA 13 NA CASSFRVINEQFF TGTGCCAGCAGTTTCAGAGTCATCAATGAGCAGTTCTTC
TRBJ1-3 TRBV28 TRBD1 19 NA CASSFDPGQGGYLGNTIYF TGTGCCAGCAGTTTTGACCCGGGACAGGGCGGTTATTTGGGAAACACCATATATTTT
TRBJ1-5 TRBV11-2 NA 15 NA CASSLDGGSNQPQHF TGTGCCAGCAGCTTAGACGGGGGTAGCAATCAGCCCCAGCATTTT
TRBJ1-1 TRBV30 NA 12 NA CASTTGVTEAFF TGTGCCTCCACTACCGGGGTAACTGAAGCTTTCTTT
TRBJ1-4 TRBV5-6 NA 14 NA CTSSLVSSNEKLFF TGTACCAGCAGCTTGGTGTCATCTAATGAAAAACTGTTTTTT
TRBJ1-6 TRBV7-6 NA 14 NA CASSLANDFSPLHF TGTGCCAGCAGCTTAGCAAATGATTTTTCACCCCTCCACTTT
TRBJ2-3 TRBV6-5 NA 13 NA CASSYSFTDTQYF TGTGCCAGCAGTTACTCGTTCACAGATACGCAGTATTTT
TRBJ1-1 TRBV5-5 NA 11 NA CASSLGLSAFF TGTGCCAGCAGCTTGGGGCTTTCGGCTTTCTTT
TRBJ2-3 TRBV7-9 TRBD1 16 NA CASSSRDRRSTDTQYF TGTGCCAGCAGCTCCCGGGACAGAAGAAGCACAGATACGCAGTATTTT
TRBJ1-5 TRBV14 NA 16 NA CASSHSTSAGDQPQHF TGTGCCAGCAGCCACTCTACTTCAGCGGGGGATCAGCCCCAGCATTTT
TRBJ2-7 TRBV5-1 NA 14 NA CASSLQGSPYEQYF TGCGCCAGCAGCTTGCAGGGGTCCCCCTACGAGCAGTACTTC
TRBJ2-3 TRBV5-6 NA 13 once CASSKTSTDTQYF TGTGCCAGCAGCAAGACTAGCACAGATACGCAGTATTTT
TRBJ2-3 TRBV6-1 NA 18 NA CASSEGLLAYLITDTQYF TGTGCCAGCAGTGAAGGACTGCTAGCGTACCTTATCACAGATACGCAGTATTTT
TRBJ1-1 TRBV7-2 NA 15 NA CASSLRSTKNTEAFF TGTGCCAGCAGCTTAAGGTCGACGAAGAACACTGAAGCTTTCTTT